The 28 T cell receptor beta chains below come from one sample, sequenced in a study of technical replicates of blood from a handful of donors. The repertoire was sequenced with immunoSEQ multiplex PCR; TCRdb's copy has only in-frame clones and lacks some. Here the sample spans approximately 75,000 clones, approximately 97% being singletons. Sequenced material: T cells isolated from PBMCs. The receptors were gathered from a human donor in good health.

The rearrangement links TRBV30 to TRBJ2-7; the match to TRBD2 covers 8 bases. The CDR3 totals 14 residues. Trimming cost V 0 bases and J 1 base; bases outside gene matches: 2. Germline V gene data show CDR1 as GTSNPN and CDR2 as SVGIG (reference sequence). CDR3 protein: CAWSVRGGSYEQYF. CDR3 sequence (DNA): TGTGCCTGGAGTGTACGGGGGGGTTCCTACGAGCAGTACTTC.

This chain links TRBV5-1 with TRBJ2-7; 10 bases agree with TRBD2. CDR1 and CDR2 (germline): SGHRS, YFSETQ. The CDR3 has 15 amino acids. Trimming took 2 bases from V and 6 from J; bases not matched to a gene: 8. The chain's CDR3 is CASSLRGTSEPEQYF. The CDR3 nucleotides read TGCGCCAGCAGCTTACGCGGGACTAGCGAACCCGAGCAGTACTTC. The whole variable domain, filled in from reference TRBV5-1 and TRBJ2-7, reads KAGVTQTPRYLIKTRGQQVTLSCSPISGHRSVSWYQQTPGQGLQFLFEYFSETQRNKGNFPGRFSGRQFSNSRSEMNVSTLELGDSALYLCASSLRGTSEPEQYFGPGTRLTVT.

This clone came up once. J is TRBJ2-7 and V is TRBV7-8; perhaps TRBD2 as D (6 bases). This CDR3 contains 15 residues. Trimming cost V 2 bases and J 4 bases, with 15 bases left between them. Germline CDR1 and CDR2: SGHVS and FQNEAQ. CDR3 coding DNA: TGTGCCAGCAGCTTACTTCTCGGGAGTGGGTACGAGCAGTACTTC. This codes for CASSLLLGSGYEQYF.

This sequence joins TRBV19 and TRBJ1-2; no firm D call. Germline V gene sequence: CDR1 LNHDA, CDR2 SQIVND (reference sequence). Between the trimmed V and J ends, which lost 3 bases and 3 bases, there was a span of 8 bases. The CDR3 sequence is 13 residues long. The chain's CDR3 is CASSIGIYYGYTF. The DNA for the CDR3 is TGTGCCAGTAGTATCGGGATCTACTATGGCTACACCTTC.

The gene calls are TRBV29-1 and TRBJ1-1; D remains ambiguous. Trimming left V 3 bases short and J 4 bases short, with 6 bases between. CDR1 and CDR2 (germline): SQVTM, ANQGSEA. The CDR3 length is 11 residues. The CDR3, as DNA: TGCAGCGTTGATTCCAGCACTGAAGCTTTCTTT. Amino acid sequence: CSVDSSTEAFF.

The CDR3 spells CASSPVGGPYNEQFF. The CDR3, as DNA: TGCGCCAGCAGCCCCGTCGGGGGACCCTACAATGAGCAGTTCTTC. The chain employs TRBV4-1 and TRBJ2-1; tentatively, D is TRBD2 (6 bases). Germline V gene data show CDR1 as MGHRA and CDR2 as YSYEKL. There are 15 residues in the CDR3. Deletions cut 4 bases from V and 2 bases from J, with 12 bases between.

This chain links TRBV29-1 with TRBJ2-3; 9 bases agree with TRBD2. There are 15 residues in the CDR3. V trimming: 5 bases; J trimming: 6 bases; junction bases outside the gene matches: 12. Germline V gene lookup returns CDR1 SQVTM and CDR2 ANQGSEA. CDR3 bases: TGCAGCGTTCAAACGAGCGGGGGGCCGGGGGATACGCAGTATTTT. Translation: CSVQTSGGPGDTQYF.

This sequence joins TRBV18 and TRBJ1-5; TRBD1 might be the D (6 bases). Trimming removed 4 bases from V and 4 bases from J, with 11 bases in between. Germline V CDR1 and CDR2: KGHSH, LQKENI. This CDR3 spans 14 amino acids. This CDR3 reads CASSQEQGNQPQHF. The CDR3 nucleotides are TGTGCCAGCTCACAAGAACAGGGAAATCAGCCCCAGCATTTT.

The gene calls are TRBV30 and TRBJ1-5, with 7 nucleotides matching TRBD1. The trim removed 5 bases at V and 3 bases at J, leaving 7 bases unmatched. The CDR3 runs to 14 residues. The germline V gene has CDR1 GTSNPN and CDR2 SVGIG (reference sequence). The CDR3 is CAWGRQGNNQPQHF. The DNA of the CDR3 is TGTGCCTGGGGGAGACAGGGAAACAATCAGCCCCAGCATTTT.

J is TRBJ2-1 and V is TRBV5-6, with no clear D. The CDR3 totals 12 residues. The V gene lost 4 bases and the J gene lost 8 bases, with 10 bases spanning the gap. CDR1 is SGHDT and CDR2 is YYEEEE in the germline V gene. CDR3: CASSPSVDEQFF. The CDR3 DNA reads as TGTGCCAGCAGCCCCTCCGTCGATGAGCAGTTCTTC.

The genes are TRBV29-1 and TRBJ1-4; no firm D call. V was clipped by 5 bases and J by 3 bases, with 7 bases between them. The CDR3 has 12 amino acids. CDR1 and CDR2 (germline): SQVTM, ANQGSEA. DNA for the CDR3: TGCAGCGTTCGCCAGGCTAATGAAAAACTGTTTTTT. Protein product: CSVRQANEKLFF.

The V call is TRBV4-1, the J call TRBJ2-4, with 7 positions matching TRBD2. Germline CDR1 reads MGHRA; CDR2 reads YSYEKL. Trimming took 0 bases from V and 7 from J; bases not matched to a gene: 6. CDR3 length: 15 amino acids. DNA for the CDR3: TGCGCCAGCAGCCAAGATGGGGAGGGAATGAACATTCAGTACTTC. Amino acids: CASSQDGEGMNIQYF.

The rearrangement links TRBV4-1 to TRBJ2-1; 9 bases are shared with TRBD1. Per germline, CDR1 MGHRA and CDR2 YSYEKL. The trim removed 2 bases at V and 14 bases at J, leaving 16 bases unmatched. CDR3 size: 16 residues. The CDR3 nucleotides are TGCGCCAGCAGCCAAAACCGCGGGTTCTCGGGACAGGGCGAGTTCTTC. Its translation: CASSQNRGFSGQGEFF.

The V and J genes are TRBV4-2 and TRBJ2-3; 10 bases fit TRBD2. CDR3 size: 17 residues. CDR1 and CDR2 from the germline V gene are LGHNA and YNFKEQ. J was trimmed by 2 bases and V by 1 base; bases with no gene match: 6. Here the CDR3 reads CASSQGHLAGDTDTQYF. The CDR3 DNA is TGTGCCAGCAGCCAAGGGCATCTAGCGGGGGACACAGATACGCAGTATTTT.

This rearrangement joins TRBV6-5 to TRBJ2-7, with TRBD2 as a possible D gene (6 bases). Trimming removed 5 bases at V and 3 bases at J, with 14 bases between. CDR1 is MNHEY and CDR2 is SVGAGI in the germline V gene. CDR3 length equals 14 residues. CDR3 coding DNA: TGTGCCAGCAGTGGAGGGCCGATGTACTACGAGCAGTACTTC. Amino acid sequence: CASSGGPMYYEQYF.

The J gene is TRBJ1-5, the V gene TRBV5-3; TRBD1 matches 8 bases. TRBV5-3 is recorded as an ORF, its role being uncertain. V dropped 9 bases and J dropped 4; count of bases not matched to a gene: 9. The CDR3 covers 14 residues. The CDR3 reads CAKQADRVNQPQHF. The DNA of the CDR3 is TGTGCCAAACAGGCGGACAGGGTAAATCAGCCCCAGCATTTT.

V and J are TRBV6-1 and TRBJ1-5, with D perhaps matching TRBD1 (5 bases). This CDR3 is built from 13 residues. Germline loops: CDR1 MNHNS, CDR2 SASEGT. The V gene lost 2 bases and the J gene lost 9 bases, with 11 bases spanning the gap. DNA of the CDR3: TGTGCCAGCAGTGAAAGGGGCCGGCCGCCCCAGCATTTT. Its protein product is CASSERGRPPQHF.

The chain combines TRBV29-1 with TRBJ1-5; D is unresolved. The CDR3 length is 11 residues. Per germline, CDR1 SQVTM and CDR2 ANQGSEA. CDR3 in amino acids: CFRGINQPQHF. The CDR3 bases are TGCTTCCGGGGTATCAATCAGCCCCAGCATTTT.

This clone showed up just once. The chain carries TRBV5-5 and TRBJ2-5, with 15 bases aligning to TRBD2. The CDR3 is 16 amino acids. V shed 3 bases and J 3 bases; nucleotides not matched to a gene: 3. CDR1 is SGHKS and CDR2 is YYEKEE in the germline V gene (reference sequence). CDR3 loop: CASSWRTSGGEETQYF. CDR3 in DNA: TGTGCCAGCAGCTGGAGGACTAGCGGGGGGGAAGAGACCCAGTACTTC.

V gene TRBV5-1 combines with J gene TRBJ1-4; no clear D. The germline CDR1 and CDR2 sequences are SGHRS and YFSETQ. This CDR3 is built from 15 residues. Deletions cut 0 bases from V and 4 bases from J, with 10 bases between. The CDR3 DNA reads TGCGCCAGCAGCTTGGGGTGGCAGCGTAATGAAAAACTGTTTTTT. It yields the protein CASSLGWQRNEKLFF. The variable domain in full, completed from reference TRBV5-1 and TRBJ1-4, reads KAGVTQTPRYLIKTRGQQVTLSCSPISGHRSVSWYQQTPGQGLQFLFEYFSETQRNKGNFPGRFSGRQFSNSRSEMNVSTLELGDSALYLCASSLGWQRNEKLFFGSGTQLSVL.

This clone was seen a single time. At one of its ends the junction is not consistent with the germline gene, which may arise from a read error. The V gene is TRBV29-1, the J gene TRBJ1-1; TRBD1 is a possible D gene (6 bases). Germline lookup yields CDR1 SQVTM and CDR2 ANQGSEA. The CDR3 has 13 amino acids. The CDR3 coding sequence is TGCAGCGCTGAACCCGCCAGGGGTAATGAAGCTTTCTTT. This gives the protein CSAEPARGNEAFF.

This clone was observed a single time. The J gene is TRBJ1-2, the V gene TRBV13; 10 positions match TRBD1. CDR3 length: 14 residues. V shed 5 bases, J shed 5 bases, and the junction held 5 bases outside the gene matches. Germline CDR1 is PRHDT and CDR2 is FYEKMQ (reference sequence). The CDR3 protein is CASSGGTGEYGYTF. The CDR3 nucleotides are TGTGCCAGCAGCGGAGGGACAGGGGAGTATGGCTACACCTTC.

V and J are TRBV9 and TRBJ2-7, with 9 bases matching TRBD1. Germline V gives CDR1 SGDLS, CDR2 YYNGEE. There are 15 residues in the CDR3. Trimming took 4 bases from V and 6 from J; bases not matched to a gene: 11. CDR3 region: CASSFFSGQGSEQYF. Written as DNA, the CDR3 is TGTGCCAGCAGCTTCTTTTCGGGACAGGGTTCCGAGCAGTACTTC.

The CDR3 reads CASSYQARNEKLFF. DNA of the CDR3: TGTGCCAGCAGTTATCAAGCCCGTAATGAAAAACTGTTTTTT. V usage is TRBV6-5 and J usage is TRBJ1-4; D gene uncertain. The CDR3 is 14 amino acids. Germline V lookup: CDR1 MNHEY, CDR2 SVGAGI. The germline V and J ends were trimmed by 3 bases and 4 bases, with 9 bases remaining between them.

The chain uses TRBV11-2 and TRBJ1-1; D remains ambiguous. The V gene lost 2 bases and the J gene lost 8 bases, with 12 bases spanning the gap. Looked up from germline, CDR1 is SGHAT and CDR2 is FQNNGV. The CDR3 extends over 13 amino acids. The CDR3 sequence is CASSLMSGGEAFF. The CDR3 DNA is TGTGCCAGCAGCTTAATGTCGGGCGGGGAAGCTTTCTTT.

The CDR3 loop reads CASSPSGARTNYGYTF. The CDR3 DNA sequence: TGTGCCAGCAGCCCCAGCGGGGCGAGGACTAACTATGGCTACACCTTC. V usage is TRBV9 and J usage is TRBJ1-2; weak D call: TRBD1 (5 bases). CDR1 SGDLS and CDR2 YYNGEE come from the germline V gene. The CDR3 covers 16 residues. V was shortened by 4 bases and J by 0 bases, with 16 bases between the two germline ends. Full variable domain (outside the CDR3, taken from reference TRBV9 and TRBJ1-2): DSGVTQTPKHLITATGQRVTLRCSPRSGDLSVYWYQQSLDQGLQFLIQYYNGEERAKGNILERFSAQQFPDLHSELNLSSLELGDSALYFCASSPSGARTNYGYTFGSGTRLTVV.

The chain couples TRBV18 to TRBJ2-3; 7 bases line up with TRBD2. Germline CDR1 reads KGHSH; CDR2 reads LQKENI. V trimming: 2 bases; J trimming: 3 bases; junction bases outside the gene matches: 5. The CDR3 length is 15 residues. The CDR3 region has the DNA TGTGCCAGCTCACCAACAGGACTAGTAACAGATACGCAGTATTTT. Its protein is CASSPTGLVTDTQYF.

The chain uses TRBV6-5 and TRBJ2-2; 7 bases fit TRBD2. This CDR3 is 14 amino acids long. Germline CDR1 MNHEY, CDR2 SVGAGI. V lost 4 bases and J lost 4; bases outside the gene matches: 3. This CDR3 is CASSWDYITGELFF. The CDR3 DNA sequence: TGTGCCAGCAGTTGGGACTACATCACCGGGGAGCTGTTTTTT.